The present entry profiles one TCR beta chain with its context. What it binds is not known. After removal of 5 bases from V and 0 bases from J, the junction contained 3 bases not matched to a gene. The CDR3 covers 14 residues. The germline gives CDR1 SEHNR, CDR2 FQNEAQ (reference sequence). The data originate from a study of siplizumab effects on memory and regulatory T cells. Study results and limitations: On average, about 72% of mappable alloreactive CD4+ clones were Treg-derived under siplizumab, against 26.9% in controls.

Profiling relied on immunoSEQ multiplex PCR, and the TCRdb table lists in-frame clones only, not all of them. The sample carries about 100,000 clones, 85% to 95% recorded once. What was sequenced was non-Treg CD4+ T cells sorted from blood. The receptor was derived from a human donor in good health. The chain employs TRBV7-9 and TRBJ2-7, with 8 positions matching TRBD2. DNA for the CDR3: TGTGCCAGCAGCCCGACTAGCGCCTCCTACGAGCAGTACTTC. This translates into CASSPTSASYEQYF.